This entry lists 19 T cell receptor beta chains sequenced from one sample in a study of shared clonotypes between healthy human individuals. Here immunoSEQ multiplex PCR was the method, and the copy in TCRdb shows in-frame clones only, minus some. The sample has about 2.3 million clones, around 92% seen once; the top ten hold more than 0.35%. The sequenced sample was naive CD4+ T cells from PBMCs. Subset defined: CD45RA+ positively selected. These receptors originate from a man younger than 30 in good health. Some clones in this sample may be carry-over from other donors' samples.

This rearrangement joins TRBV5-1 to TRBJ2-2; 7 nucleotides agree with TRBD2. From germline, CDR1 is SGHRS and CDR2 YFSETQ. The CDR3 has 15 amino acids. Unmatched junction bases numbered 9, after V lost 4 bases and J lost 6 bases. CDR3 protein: CASSTGLVGAGELFF. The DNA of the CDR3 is TGCGCCAGCAGCACCGGACTAGTCGGGGCCGGGGAGCTGTTTTTT.

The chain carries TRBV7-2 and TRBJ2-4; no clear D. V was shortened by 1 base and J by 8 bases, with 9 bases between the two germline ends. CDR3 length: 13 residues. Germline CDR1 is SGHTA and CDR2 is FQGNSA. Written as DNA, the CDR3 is TGTGCCAGCAGCTTAGGGAGTCGGGACATTCAGTACTTC. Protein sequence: CASSLGSRDIQYF.

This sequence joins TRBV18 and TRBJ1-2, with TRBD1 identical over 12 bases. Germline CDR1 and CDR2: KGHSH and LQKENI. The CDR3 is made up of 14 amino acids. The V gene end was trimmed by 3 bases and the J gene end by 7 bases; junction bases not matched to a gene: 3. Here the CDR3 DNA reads TGTGCCAGCTCACCGGGACAGGGGGCCATTGGCTACACCTTC. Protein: CASSPGQGAIGYTF.

The CDR3 DNA follows: TGCGCCAGCAGCTTGCGGGGACTGAACACCGGGGAGCTGTTTTTT. Translating it yields CASSLRGLNTGELFF. This rearrangement joins TRBV5-1 to TRBJ2-2; a possible D gene is TRBD2 (6 bases). Germline V gives CDR1 SGHRS, CDR2 YFSETQ. The CDR3 runs 15 residues. V gave up 1 base and J gave up 1 base, with 8 bases separating them.

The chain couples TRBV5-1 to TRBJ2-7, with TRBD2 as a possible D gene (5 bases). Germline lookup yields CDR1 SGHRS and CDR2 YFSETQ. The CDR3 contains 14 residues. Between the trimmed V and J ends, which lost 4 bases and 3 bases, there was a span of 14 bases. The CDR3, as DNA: TGCGCCAGCAGCACCGCCGGGGTCGTCTACGAGCAGTACTTC. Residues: CASSTAGVVYEQYF.

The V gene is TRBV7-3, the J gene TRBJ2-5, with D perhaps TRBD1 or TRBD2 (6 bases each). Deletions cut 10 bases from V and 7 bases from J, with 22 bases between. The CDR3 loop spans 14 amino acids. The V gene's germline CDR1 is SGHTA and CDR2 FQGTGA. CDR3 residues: CATWGGGGSGTQYF. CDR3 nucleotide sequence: TGTGCCACTTGGGGCGGAGGGGGTTCTGGGACCCAGTACTTC. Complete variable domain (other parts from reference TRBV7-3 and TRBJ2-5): GAGVSQTPSNKVTEKGKYVELRCDPISGHTALYWYRQSLGQGPEFLIYFQGTGAADDSGLPNDRFFAVRPEGSVSTLKIQRTERGDSAVYLCATWGGGGSGTQYFGPGTRLLVL.

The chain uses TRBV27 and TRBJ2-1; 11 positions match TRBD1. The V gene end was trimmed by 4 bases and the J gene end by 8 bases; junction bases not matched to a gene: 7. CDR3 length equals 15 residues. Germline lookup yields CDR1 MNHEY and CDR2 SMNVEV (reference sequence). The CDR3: CASSSRTGGRYEQFF. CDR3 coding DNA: TGTGCCAGCAGTTCTCGGACAGGGGGCCGCTATGAGCAGTTCTTC.

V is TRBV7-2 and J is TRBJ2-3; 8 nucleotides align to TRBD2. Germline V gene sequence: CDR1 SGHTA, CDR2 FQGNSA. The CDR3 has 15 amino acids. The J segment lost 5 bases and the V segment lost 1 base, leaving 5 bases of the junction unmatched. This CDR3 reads CASSLVWLAGDTQYF. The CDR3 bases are TGTGCCAGCAGCTTAGTCTGGCTAGCGGGAGATACGCAGTATTTT.

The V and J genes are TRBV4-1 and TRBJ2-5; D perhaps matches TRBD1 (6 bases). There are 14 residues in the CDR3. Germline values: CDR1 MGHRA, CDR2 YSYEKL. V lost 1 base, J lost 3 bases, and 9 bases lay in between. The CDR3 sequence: CASSQGNREETQYF. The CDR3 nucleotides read TGCGCCAGCAGCCAAGGAAACAGGGAAGAGACCCAGTACTTC.

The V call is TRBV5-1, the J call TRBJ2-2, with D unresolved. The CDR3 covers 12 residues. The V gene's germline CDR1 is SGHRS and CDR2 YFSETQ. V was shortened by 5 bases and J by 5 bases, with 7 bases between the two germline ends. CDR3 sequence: CASRDTTGELFF. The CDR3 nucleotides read TGCGCCAGCAGAGACACAACCGGGGAGCTGTTTTTT.

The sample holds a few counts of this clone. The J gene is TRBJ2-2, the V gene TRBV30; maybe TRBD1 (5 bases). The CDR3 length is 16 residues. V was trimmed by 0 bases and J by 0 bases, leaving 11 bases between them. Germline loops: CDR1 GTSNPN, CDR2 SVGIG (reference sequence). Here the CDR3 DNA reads TGTGCCTGGAGTGTACGGCAGGGTTCGAACACCGGGGAGCTGTTTTTT. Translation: CAWSVRQGSNTGELFF.

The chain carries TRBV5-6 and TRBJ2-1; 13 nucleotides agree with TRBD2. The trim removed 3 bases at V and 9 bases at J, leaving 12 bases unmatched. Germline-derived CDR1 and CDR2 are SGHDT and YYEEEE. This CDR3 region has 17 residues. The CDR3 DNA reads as TGTGCCAGCAGCTCGGACGCCGGACTAGCGGGAGTCTCTGAGCAGTTCTTC. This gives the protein CASSSDAGLAGVSEQFF.

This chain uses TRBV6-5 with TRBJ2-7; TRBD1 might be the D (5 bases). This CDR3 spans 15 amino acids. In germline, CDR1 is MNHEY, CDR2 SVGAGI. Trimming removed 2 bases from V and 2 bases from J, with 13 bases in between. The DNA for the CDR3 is TGTGCCAGCAGTTACGACGGGTTAGGGGCCTACGAGCAGTACTTC. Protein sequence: CASSYDGLGAYEQYF.

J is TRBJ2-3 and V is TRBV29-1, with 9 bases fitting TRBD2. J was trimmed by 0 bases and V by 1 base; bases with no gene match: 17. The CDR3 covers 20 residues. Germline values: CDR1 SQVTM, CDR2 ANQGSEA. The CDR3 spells CSVEAPGLAKTGGSTDTQYF. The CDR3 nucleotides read TGCAGCGTTGAAGCCCCGGGACTAGCAAAGACCGGGGGGAGCACAGATACGCAGTATTTT.

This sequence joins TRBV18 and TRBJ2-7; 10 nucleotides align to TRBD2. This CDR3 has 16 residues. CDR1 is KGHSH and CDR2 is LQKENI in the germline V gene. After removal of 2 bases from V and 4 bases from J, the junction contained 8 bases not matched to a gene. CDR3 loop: CASSPSPSGSRYEQYF. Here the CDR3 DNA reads TGTGCCAGCTCACCATCCCCTAGCGGGAGTAGGTACGAGCAGTACTTC.

CDR3: CASSGTSGNTIYF. DNA for the CDR3: TGTGCCAGCAGCGGCACCTCTGGAAACACCATATATTTT. The chain carries TRBV7-9 and TRBJ1-3; D is unresolved. Germline V gene data show CDR1 as SEHNR and CDR2 as FQNEAQ (reference sequence). The V gene lost 5 bases and the J gene lost 0 bases, with 5 bases spanning the gap. The CDR3 length is 13 residues. Full variable domain (missing parts from reference TRBV7-9 and TRBJ1-3): DTGVSQNPRHKITKRGQNVTFRCDPISEHNRLYWYRQTLGQGPEFLTYFQNEAQLEKSRLLSDRFSAERPKGSFSTLEIQRTEQGDSAMYLCASSGTSGNTIYFGEGSWLTVV.

The CDR3 spells CASSQGPTPTYEQYF. The CDR3 coding sequence is TGCGCCAGCAGCCAAGGACCTACTCCGACCTACGAGCAGTACTTC. The rearrangement uses TRBV4-3 and TRBJ2-7; the D is unclear. The length of the CDR3 is 15 residues. Trimming removed 1 base from V and 2 bases from J, with 12 bases in between. Per the germline V gene, CDR1 is LGHNA and CDR2 is YSLEER.

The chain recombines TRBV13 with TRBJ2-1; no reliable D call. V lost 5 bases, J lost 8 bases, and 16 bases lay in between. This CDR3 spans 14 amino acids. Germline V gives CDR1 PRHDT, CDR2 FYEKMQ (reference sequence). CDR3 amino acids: CASSPRPAGDEQFF. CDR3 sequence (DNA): TGTGCCAGCAGCCCAAGACCAGCCGGTGATGAGCAGTTCTTC.

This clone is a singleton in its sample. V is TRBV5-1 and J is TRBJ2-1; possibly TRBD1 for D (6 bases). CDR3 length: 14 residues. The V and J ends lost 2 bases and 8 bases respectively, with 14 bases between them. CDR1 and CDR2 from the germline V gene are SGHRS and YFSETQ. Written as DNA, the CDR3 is TGCGCCAGCAGCTTCCGGGACACATTGGATGAGCAGTTCTTC. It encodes CASSFRDTLDEQFF.